The rows below give T cell receptor beta chains drawn from one sample of a study of shared clonotypes between healthy human individuals. Method: immunoSEQ multiplex PCR; TCRdb's copy keeps in-frame clones and lacks some. The sample records approximately 1,500,000 clones, 96% being singletons. Sequenced material: naive CD4+ T cells sorted from blood. The receptors derive from a man aged 30 to 45 in good health. The CDR3 runs from the conserved cysteine through the conserved F or W. A D gene is named only where the DNA matches it firmly. Not every row has a clone size; where given, it reads once, few, many or a size class.

>TRBJ2-2|TRBD2|TRBV18|.
TGTGCCAGCTCACCATTTGGACTAGCGGGAGGGTACGCCGGGGAGCTGTTTTTT
CASSPFGLAGGYAGELFF
>TRBJ2-6|TRBD1|TRBV2|.
TGTGCCAGCATTCCGGGACAGGGAGTGTCTGGGGCCAACGTCCTGACTTTC
CASIPGQGVSGANVLTF
>TRBJ2-7|TRBD2|TRBV5-1|.
TGCGCCAGCGGCGCCTCAACTAGCGGGAGCTACGAGCAGTACTTC
CASGASTSGSYEQYF
>TRBJ2-3|.|TRBV7-9|.
TGTGCCAGCGGCCAGGCTAGCAGGGACACAGATACGCAGTATTTT
CASGQASRDTDTQYF
>TRBJ2-7|TRBD1|TRBV18|.
TGTGCCAGCTCACGCCCCGGGACAGGGTACGAGCAGTACTTC
CASSRPGTGYEQYF
>TRBJ2-1|.|TRBV27|once
TGTGCCAGCAGTTTTCGACGGGACCGGAGCTCCTACAATGAGCAGTTCTTC
CASSFRRDRSSYNEQFF
>TRBJ2-1|.|TRBV18|.
TGTGCCAGCTCACCCGCCGGGAATGAGCAGTTCTTC
CASSPAGNEQFF
>TRBJ1-1|.|TRBV11-2|once
TGTGCCAGCAGCTCTCTAGACCTTGGACAGATGAACACTGAAGCTTTCTTT
CASSSLDLGQMNTEAFF
>TRBJ1-1|.|TRBV28|few
TGTGCCAGCAGCCAGGGAGGCACTGAAGCTTTCTTT
CASSQGGTEAFF
>TRBJ2-2|.|TRBV27|.
TGTGCCAGCAGCTTTCTCGGGGACACCGGGGAGCTGTTTTTT
CASSFLGDTGELFF
>TRBJ2-5|.|TRBV11-3|.
TGTGCCAGCAGCCATGGGGTTGGAGGGACCCAGTACTTC
CASSHGVGGTQYF
>TRBJ2-1|.|TRBV6-4|.
TGTGCCAGCAGTGTAGCGCCAAGCTCCTACAATGAGCAGTTCTTC
CASSVAPSSYNEQFF
>TRBJ1-1|.|TRBV5-1|.
TGCGCCAGCAGCTTGAAAACAGGCGAGCCCAACACTGAAGCTTTCTTT
CASSLKTGEPNTEAFF
>TRBJ1-2|TRBD1|TRBV2|.
TGTGCCAGCAGTCCGGACAGGGGGGCGTCGGATGGCTACACCTTC
CASSPDRGASDGYTF
>TRBJ2-7|.|TRBV6-1|few
TGTGCCGGAGGACTACACCACTCCTACGAGCAGTACTTC
CAGGLHHSYEQYF
>TRBJ2-7|.|TRBV18|.
TGTGCCAGCTCATCTCGACAGAGGGAAGAGCAGTACTTC
CASSSRQREEQYF
>TRBJ1-2|.|TRBV5-1|.
TGCGCCAGCAGCCCCCACTTAGACCAAGGCTACACCTTC
CASSPHLDQGYTF
>TRBJ2-1|.|TRBV5-1|.
TGCGCCAGCAGCTTGGAGGGTCCCTCGCAGTTCTTC
CASSLEGPSQFF
>TRBJ1-2|TRBD1|TRBV28|once
TGTGCCAGCAGTAGGCCGGGACAGGGATATGGCTACACCTTC
CASSRPGQGYGYTF
>TRBJ2-7|.|TRBV2|.
TGTGCCAGCAGTGAATGGTACGAGCAGTACTTC
CASSEWYEQYF
>TRBJ1-2|.|TRBV6-4|.
TGTGCCAGCAGGAAACGGGGAGGGCAGAACTATGGCTACACCTTC
CASRKRGGQNYGYTF
>TRBJ2-3|.|TRBV6-5|.
TGTGCCAGCAGTTACTACAGGGAGGTTGGCACAGATACGCAGTATTTT
CASSYYREVGTDTQYF
>TRBJ2-3|TRBD1|TRBV2|.
TGTGCCAGTAGACAGGGGGGAGCAGATACGCAGTATTTT
CASRQGGADTQYF
>TRBJ2-4|.|TRBV19|.
TGTGCCAGTAGTATTGGACCAAACGAGGACATTCAGTACTTC
CASSIGPNEDIQYF
>TRBJ1-2|.|TRBV28|.
TGTGCCAGCAGTTTCGGTAGTTATGGCTACACCTTC
CASSFGSYGYTF
>TRBJ2-7|.|TRBV11-2|few
TGTGCCAGCAGCCCTGTCGGCGAGCAGTACTTC
CASSPVGEQYF
>TRBJ1-3|.|TRBV2|.
TGTGCCAGCATGATAGGGCGGAACACCATATATTTT
CASMIGRNTIYF
>TRBJ2-3|TRBD2|TRBV5-8|.
TGTGCCGCGGGGGGAGGCCCCCGAGGAGATACGCAGTATTTT
CAAGGGPRGDTQYF
>TRBJ2-5|TRBD2|TRBV19|.
TGTGCCAGTAGTATAGACGGTAGCGGGAGGGTAGGGGAGACCCAGTACTTC
CASSIDGSGRVGETQYF
>TRBJ1-2|.|TRBV7-2|.
TGTGCCAGCAGCTTCTATGGGGAGTACTACACCTTC
CASSFYGEYYTF
>TRBJ1-4|.|TRBV28|.
TGTGCCAGCTCGACGGGAAATCCGGATGAAAAACTGTTTTTT
CASSTGNPDEKLFF
>TRBJ2-7|.|TRBV5-1|.
TGCGCCAGCAGCTTGGGGGGGCCCGACACCTACGAGCAGTACTTC
CASSLGGPDTYEQYF
>TRBJ1-5|.|TRBV2|.
TGTGCCAGCGCTACAGATAGCAATCAGCCCCAGCATTTT
CASATDSNQPQHF
>TRBJ2-2|.|TRBV7-2|.
TGTGCCAGCATCCCCTCGGGACGGGACACCGGGGAGCTGTTTTTT
CASIPSGRDTGELFF
>TRBJ2-7|TRBD1|TRBV15|.
TGTGCCACCAGCAGAGAGGGGACAGGGGTATACGAGCAGTACTTC
CATSREGTGVYEQYF
>TRBJ1-4|TRBD1|TRBV7-9|.
TGTGCCAGCAGCCGGACCGGGACAGGGGTCGAAAAACTGTTTTTT
CASSRTGTGVEKLFF
>TRBJ2-3|.|TRBV10-3|.
TGTGCCATCAGAGGGGGCGGGAGCGCAGATACGCAGTATTTT
CAIRGGGSADTQYF
>TRBJ2-1|.|TRBV7-9|.
TGTGCCAGCAGCTCACTTCAGCGGGATGAGCAGTTCTTC
CASSSLQRDEQFF
>TRBJ2-3|TRBD2|TRBV7-2|.
TGTGCCAGCAGCCCGCCTAGCGGGAGAGGGGGCACAGATACGCAGTATTTT
CASSPPSGRGGTDTQYF
>TRBJ1-2|TRBD1|TRBV7-9|.
TGTGCCAGCAGCTCGGGACAGCAATATGGCTACACCTTC
CASSSGQQYGYTF
>TRBJ2-5|.|TRBV28|.
TGTGCCAGCAGTTCACCTACGGGGACCCAGTACTTC
CASSSPTGTQYF
>TRBJ2-7|TRBD2|TRBV6-5|.
TGTGCCAGCAGTTCCAGTATAGCGGGGAACTACGAGCAGTACTTC
CASSSSIAGNYEQYF
>TRBJ2-5|.|TRBV5-4|.
TGTGCCAGCAGCTTTGGATGGGACTTGGAGACCCAGTACTTC
CASSFGWDLETQYF
>TRBJ2-2|.|TRBV4-3|.
TGCGCCAGCAGCCAAGGAGGGGTCACCGGGGAGCTGTTTTTT
CASSQGGVTGELFF
>TRBJ2-5|.|TRBV5-1|.
TGCGCCAGCAGCTCCACCGGGCAGGAGACCCAGTACTTC
CASSSTGQETQYF
>TRBJ2-5|.|TRBV5-1|.
TGCGCCAGCAGCCCGAACCTCCGGGAGACCCAGTACTTC
CASSPNLRETQYF
>TRBJ2-1|.|TRBV20-1|.
TGCAGTGCTACACGGAATGAGCAGTTCTTC
CSATRNEQFF
>TRBJ2-3|TRBD1|TRBV27|.
TGTGCCAGCAGAACCCCAGGGGGACGGACAGATACGCAGTATTTT
CASRTPGGRTDTQYF
>TRBJ1-5|.|TRBV5-1|.
TGCGCCAGCAGCTTGGAGGCCGGATACCAGCCCCAGCATTTT
CASSLEAGYQPQHF
>TRBJ2-7|.|TRBV14|.
TGTGCCAGCAGCCAACCTTTGGGCTACGAGCAGTACTTC
CASSQPLGYEQYF
>TRBJ1-2|TRBD1|TRBV5-8|.
TGTGCCAGCAGCTCGACAGGGGCGCAGGGCTATGGCTACACCTTC
CASSSTGAQGYGYTF